This TCR beta chain was sequenced for a study of OX40 agonist ivuxolimab in advanced cancers. The overall study: Ivuxolimab was delivered to patients intravenously every 2 weeks at doses spanning 0.01 to 10 mg/kg. Study results and caveats: Doses of 0.1 to 3.0 mg/kg were accompanied by clonal expansion of CD4+ and CD8+ blood T cells by week 6. In a subset of nonresponders, normalized T-cell clonal expansion was also low.

To note about this clone: Its target is unknown.

The length of the CDR3 is 13 residues. V was shortened by 2 bases and J by 3 bases, with 7 bases between the two germline ends. Per the germline V gene, CDR1 is KGHSH and CDR2 is LQKENI. People who had autoimmune disease history or systemic immunosuppression were excluded. Method: immunoSEQ multiplex PCR; TCRdb's copy keeps in-frame clones and lacks some. The sample lists about 76,000 clones; 75% to 90% were seen once. The clonotype was recovered from an adult with an advanced solid tumor such as melanoma, head and neck, liver or kidney cancer. Sequenced here: CD4+ or CD8+ T cells sorted from blood, sampled in a trial of the OX40 agonist ivuxolimab. This sequence joins TRBV18 and TRBJ1-2; D not certain. CDR3 bases: TGTGCCAGCTCACCAGGATCAGACTATGGCTACACCTTC. It is translated as CASSPGSDYGYTF.